The clone carrying this T cell receptor (beta chain) was observed a handful of times. Germline V gene lookup returns CDR1 SNHLY and CDR2 FYNNEI. The CDR3 contains 14 residues. Between the trimmed V and J ends, which lost 6 bases and 0 bases, there was a span of 8 bases. The data were taken from a study of blood T cell repertoires in COVID-19. Study background: Samples of COVID-19 (acute and convalescent) were obtained from the United States, Italy and Spain. T cells, B-cell-depleted T cells, or PBMCs provided the cDNA or gDNA that served as material.

Data came from immunoSEQ multiplex PCR; TCRdb stores just in-frame clones and leaves some out. Among some 250,000 clones listed, about 86% were seen once. This sequence originates from a woman aged 30 to 39 with COVID-19, enrolled during active disease. Specimen: peripheral blood. J is TRBJ2-2 and V is TRBV2; D call uncertain. CDR3 amino acids: CASRGTSNTGELFF. The CDR3 DNA follows: TGTGCCAGCAGGGGCACCTCGAACACCGGGGAGCTGTTTTTT.